What follows are 3 T cell receptor beta chains derived from one specimen sequenced in a study of T cell repertoires in cytomegalovirus infection. MiXCR was run by TCRdb on the reads, yielding one entry per CDR3 protein. The sample yields some 700,000 distinct CDR3 sequences, 35% to 45% seen once. Sequenced: PBMCs. All receptors come from a human donor in good health (CMV status not recorded). Some clones in this sample may be carry-over from other donors' samples.

This rearrangement joins TRBV11-2 to TRBJ2-1; D uncertain. The V gene lost 3 bases and the J gene lost 5 bases, with 11 bases spanning the gap. Germline V lookup: CDR1 SGHAT, CDR2 FQNNGV. This CDR3 spans 14 amino acids. CDR3 bases: TGTGCCAGCAGCTTGATTCGCCTCGACAATGAGCAGTTCTTC. It translates to CASSLIRLDNEQFF.

The chain is built from TRBV7-3 and TRBJ2-1; 10 bases align to TRBD2. Germline V gives CDR1 SGHTA, CDR2 FQGTGA. The CDR3 has 15 amino acids. V dropped 0 bases and J dropped 8; count of bases not matched to a gene: 4. CDR3 in DNA: TGTGCCAGCAGCTTAACGGCTAGCGGGGGTTATGAGCAGTTCTTC. This codes for CASSLTASGGYEQFF. Full variable domain (missing parts from reference TRBV7-3 and TRBJ2-1): GAGVSQTPSNKVTEKGKYVELRCDPISGHTALYWYRQSLGQGPEFLIYFQGTGAADDSGLPNDRFFAVRPEGSVSTLKIQRTERGDSAVYLCASSLTASGGYEQFFGPGTRLTVL.

The sample holds many counts of this clonotype. The chain carries TRBV7-8 and TRBJ2-1, with 12 positions matching TRBD2. CDR1 is SGHVS and CDR2 is FQNEAQ in the germline V gene. The CDR3 consists of 17 residues. V trimming: 1 base; J trimming: 7 bases; junction bases outside the gene matches: 8. The chain's CDR3 is CASSLEYRTSGMNEQFF. The DNA of the CDR3 is TGTGCCAGCAGCTTAGAGTATCGGACTAGCGGGATGAATGAGCAGTTCTTC. The entire variable domain, with the rest obtained from reference TRBV7-8 and TRBJ2-1, is as follows: GAGVSQSPRYKVAKRGQDVALRCDPISGHVSLFWYQQALGQGPEFLTYFQNEAQLDKSGLPSDRFFAERPEGSVSTLKIQRTQQEDSAVYLCASSLEYRTSGMNEQFFGPGTRLTVL.